These T cell receptor beta chains were read from a single sample in a study of cytomegalovirus exposure and HLA in healthy donors. Profiling relied on immunoSEQ multiplex PCR, and the TCRdb table lists in-frame clones only, not all of them. The sample lists some 200,000 clones; roughly 76% were seen once. What was sequenced was PBMCs. The receptor source for this set is a man in his forties or fifties in good health and CMV-seropositive. Both conserved end residues are part of each CDR3. The D gene is left open where the match is weak. Rows give clone size only sometimes, using once, few, many, or a class for an expanded clone.

V	J	size	D	DNA	CDR3
TRBV9	TRBJ1-2	NA	NA	TGTGCCAGCAGCGTAGGGGGAGCTAACTATGGCTACACCTTC	CASSVGGANYGYTF
TRBV30	TRBJ1-4	NA	NA	TGTGCCTGGAGTGTAACTACAGGGTGGGAAAAACTGTTTTTT	CAWSVTTGWEKLFF
TRBV28	TRBJ2-3	NA	NA	TGTGCCAGCAGTTTAGAGGCGGGGTTGAGCACAGATACGCAGTATTTT	CASSLEAGLSTDTQYF
TRBV18	TRBJ1-1	NA	TRBD1	TGTGCCAGCTCACCAGACAGGGGTTTCACTGAAGCTTTCTTT	CASSPDRGFTEAFF
TRBV7-7	TRBJ2-7	NA	TRBD1	TGTGCTAGCAGCCCTATGGACAGGGTGGGCTACGAGCAGTACTTC	CASSPMDRVGYEQYF
TRBV27	TRBJ2-3	once	TRBD2	TGTGCCAGCAGTCCAATAGCGGGCGTCTCAGATACGCAGTATTTT	CASSPIAGVSDTQYF
TRBV2	TRBJ2-2	NA	TRBD1	TGTGCCAGCAAGGGGAACAGGGGGCTCACCGGGGAGCTGTTTTTT	CASKGNRGLTGELFF
TRBV7-2	TRBJ1-4	NA	NA	TGTGCCAGCAGCTTAGACGGACAGTTTAATGAAAAACTGTTTTTT	CASSLDGQFNEKLFF
TRBV25-1	TRBJ2-7	NA	TRBD2	TGTGCCACCAGACTAGCGGGATCCGCCGAGCAGTACTTC	CATRLAGSAEQYF
TRBV7-9	TRBJ1-2	NA	NA	TGTGCCAGCAGCTGGGGGGGAGGAGGCTACACCTTC	CASSWGGGGYTF
TRBV4-3	TRBJ2-7	NA	NA	TGCGCCAGCAGCCCGCGGGACGGCTACGAGCAGTACTTC	CASSPRDGYEQYF
TRBV15	TRBJ1-3	few	NA	TGTGCCACCAGCTGGGCCCGAAACACCATATATTTT	CATSWARNTIYF
TRBV5-6	TRBJ2-1	once	NA	TGTGCCAGCACCGCGGGTAACAATGAGCAGTTCTTC	CASTAGNNEQFF
TRBV14	TRBJ1-3	NA	NA	TGTGCCAGCAGCCCTAGTACGGGATTTGGAAACACCATATATTTT	CASSPSTGFGNTIYF
TRBV5-6	TRBJ2-5	NA	NA	TGTGCCAGCAGACCCCCAGGCCGAGAGACCCAGTACTTC	CASRPPGRETQYF
TRBV21-1	TRBJ1-6	NA	NA	TGTGCCAGCTCCCGGTTGAGGGGGCTTTCCTATAATTCACCCCTCCACTTT	CASSRLRGLSYNSPLHF
TRBV4-3	TRBJ2-2	many	TRBD1	TGCGCCAGCAGCCAACTATCCGGGACAGGTGCGAACACCGGGGAGCTGTTTTTT	CASSQLSGTGANTGELFF
TRBV6-5	TRBJ2-7	NA	TRBD2	TGTGCCAGCAGTTCCCTCGACGGCGCGGGGGTCTCCGAGCAGTACTTC	CASSSLDGAGVSEQYF
TRBV9	TRBJ2-7	NA	NA	TGTGCCAGCAGCGTAGGAACAGGGTTATACGAGCAGTACTTC	CASSVGTGLYEQYF
TRBV7-2	TRBJ2-3	once	TRBD2	TGTGCCAGCAGCTTAGGGCTAGCGGGGGGGCGTACGCAGTATTTT	CASSLGLAGGRTQYF
TRBV27	TRBJ2-7	NA	NA	TGTGCCAGCAGTCCGGACCTGCGGAGGGCCTCTACCTACGAGCAGTACTTC	CASSPDLRRASTYEQYF
TRBV18	TRBJ1-5	NA	NA	TGTGCCAGCTCACCCCTTCACAGGGCCACAGGGAATCAGCCCCAGCATTTT	CASSPLHRATGNQPQHF
TRBV19	TRBJ2-7	NA	NA	TGTGCCAGTAGTATAGGGAGCCTCTACGAGCAGTACTTC	CASSIGSLYEQYF
TRBV6-1	TRBJ1-5	once	NA	TGTGCCAGCAGCCTGGGGCAGGCATATCAGCCCCAGCATTTT	CASSLGQAYQPQHF
TRBV28	TRBJ2-3	NA	TRBD2	TGTGCCAGTCACTCCGGGGGGGGCACAGATACGCAGTATTTT	CASHSGGGTDTQYF
TRBV7-9	TRBJ2-7	NA	TRBD1	TGTGCCAGCAGCTCCTGGACAGGGTCCTACGAGCAGTACTTC	CASSSWTGSYEQYF
TRBV5-1	TRBJ1-5	NA	NA	TGCGCCAGCAGCTTGGTATCGGGGAAACAGCCCCAGCATTTT	CASSLVSGKQPQHF
TRBV9	TRBJ2-2	NA	NA	TGTGCCAGCAGCGTAGATCCAGGGAACACCGGGGAGCTGTTTTTT	CASSVDPGNTGELFF
TRBV6-9	TRBJ1-5	NA	TRBD1	TGTGCCAGCATAACGGGACAGTCAGGAAGTGAGCCCCAGCATTTT	CASITGQSGSEPQHF
TRBV18	TRBJ1-6	NA	TRBD1	TGTGCCAGCTCACGGGACAGTGGGTCGGTGGGAATTTCACCCCTCCACTTT	CASSRDSGSVGISPLHF
TRBV10-1	TRBJ2-4	NA	TRBD2	TGCGCCAGCTATCTAGCGGGCCGGGAGAACATTCAGTACTTC	CASYLAGRENIQYF
TRBV11-2	TRBJ2-7	NA	TRBD1	TGTGCCAGCAGCTTACGGGACAGGGGGCTATTAGTCTCCTACGAGCAGTACTTC	CASSLRDRGLLVSYEQYF
TRBV9	TRBJ2-5	few	TRBD2	TGTGCCAGCAGCGGCGACCGCAGACTAGCGGGGTACCAAGAGACCCAGTACTTC	CASSGDRRLAGYQETQYF
TRBV5-4	TRBJ1-1	NA	NA	TGTGCCAGCAGCTTCACGGGGAACACTGAAGCTTTCTTT	CASSFTGNTEAFF
TRBV21-1	TRBJ2-6	NA	NA	TGTGCCAGCAACCCGGGACAGGGGTTATTCTTCTCTGGGGCCAACGTCCTGACTTTC	CASNPGQGLFFSGANVLTF
TRBV10-3	TRBJ2-7	NA	NA	TGTGCCATCAGTGAGCCCCCCTTGAGCGAGCAGTACTTC	CAISEPPLSEQYF
TRBV18	TRBJ1-4	NA	NA	TGTGCCAGCTCACCACGGTACGGGGTTCGGGAAAAACTGTTTTTT	CASSPRYGVREKLFF
TRBV6-6	TRBJ2-7	NA	TRBD1	TGTGCCAGCAGTTACCCGACAGGGGGGAACGAGCAGTACTTC	CASSYPTGGNEQYF
TRBV5-1	TRBJ2-3	NA	TRBD1	TGCGCCAGCAGCTTGGCGATGGCAGGGGGAGATACGCAGTATTTT	CASSLAMAGGDTQYF
TRBV5-3	TRBJ1-5	NA	TRBD1	TGTGCCAGAAGCGAGGACAGGGGGCTGGGCAATCAGCCCCAGCATTTT	CARSEDRGLGNQPQHF
TRBV27	TRBJ1-4	NA	NA	TGTGCCAGCAGTCTCGACAGCGTTCGAAAACTGTTTTTT	CASSLDSVRKLFF
TRBV6-5	TRBJ2-7	NA	NA	TGTGCCAGCAGACCCAGCTACGAGCAGTACTTC	CASRPSYEQYF
TRBV11-3	TRBJ2-5	once	NA	TGTGCCAGCAGCCCTGGGCAGGGCAGCCAAGAGACCCAGTACTTC	CASSPGQGSQETQYF
TRBV27	TRBJ2-2	NA	TRBD1	TGTGCCAGCAGGCCCTTAGGGACAGGGAGGGCCGGGGAGCTGTTTTTT	CASRPLGTGRAGELFF
TRBV4-3	TRBJ1-5	NA	TRBD1	TGCGCCAGCAGCCGCGGACAGGGGAGCAATCAGCCCCAGCATTTT	CASSRGQGSNQPQHF
TRBV12-1	TRBJ2-5	NA	NA	TGTGCCAGCAGCTTTGAAGGGCGCGGGGGGACCCTAGAGACCCAGTACTTC	CASSFEGRGGTLETQYF
TRBV6-5	TRBJ1-2	NA	NA	TGTGCCATCTCGACTTCGGGCAGGGTGGGAAATGGCTACACCTTC	CAISTSGRVGNGYTF
TRBV19	TRBJ1-1	NA	TRBD1	TGTGCCAGTATGGGGACAGGGGGTGTCACTGAAGCTTTCTTT	CASMGTGGVTEAFF
TRBV7-3	TRBJ1-1	NA	NA	TGTGCCAGCAGCCGAGATGTGCGCACTGAAGCTTTCTTT	CASSRDVRTEAFF
TRBV28	TRBJ2-1	few	TRBD2	TGTGCCAGCAGTTTACTAGCGGGGGTGAGGAAGAATGAGCAGTTCTTC	CASSLLAGVRKNEQFF
TRBV14	TRBJ1-1	NA	TRBD1	TGTGCCAGCAGCCGGACAGGCCTGGGGACTGAAGCTTTCTTT	CASSRTGLGTEAFF
TRBV19	TRBJ2-7	NA	TRBD2	TGTGCCAGTATGGGAGGGTCCAATCCCTCCTACGAGCAGTACTTC	CASMGGSNPSYEQYF
TRBV19	TRBJ1-1	NA	NA	TGTGCCAGTAGTATATCCTCAGGGTTTTATACTGAAGCTTTCTTT	CASSISSGFYTEAFF
TRBV12-2	TRBJ2-3	once	NA	TGTGCAAGTCGCTACTCAACCACAGATACGCAGTATTTT	CASRYSTTDTQYF
TRBV6-5	TRBJ1-4	NA	TRBD1	TGTGCCAGCAGTTACTCCCAGGGGGCTGGAGAAAAACTGTTTTTT	CASSYSQGAGEKLFF
TRBV6-4	TRBJ1-1	NA	TRBD1	TGTGCCAGCAGGGTAACACAGGGGGCATCTGAAGCTTTCTTT	CASRVTQGASEAFF
TRBV5-6	TRBJ2-5	NA	NA	TGTGCCAGCAGCTTGGTGGCGGGACCGGGGAGGGAGACCCAGTACTTC	CASSLVAGPGRETQYF
TRBV14	TRBJ1-4	once	TRBD1	TGTGCCAGCAGCCGCGAAGCCTGGGACAGGCGGTATGAAAAACTGTTTTTT	CASSREAWDRRYEKLFF